The 32 T cell receptor beta chains reported below all come from one sample, sequenced in a study of PD-1 blockade in mismatch repair-deficient tumors. Some clones are missing from TCRdb's copy, which holds only in-frame ones; the method was immunoSEQ multiplex PCR. This sample yields about 130,000 clones, of which around nine tenths are seen a single time; over 9.5% belongs to the top ten. Sample: peripheral blood, taken 72 weeks after starting pembrolizumab. The source is an adult with mismatch repair-deficient cancer.

The chain employs TRBV7-9 and TRBJ2-7; possibly TRBD1 for D (5 bases). The V end lost 5 bases, the J end lost 0 bases, and 11 bases lay between the germline ends. This CDR3 has 14 amino acids. Germline CDR1 SEHNR, CDR2 FQNEAQ (reference sequence). In DNA form, the CDR3 reads TGTGCCAGCAGCGCACAGGTGAGCTCCTACGAGCAGTACTTC. Amino acid sequence: CASSAQVSSYEQYF.

The V gene is TRBV27, the J gene TRBJ2-3; 9 bases line up with TRBD2. Germline CDR1 and CDR2: MNHEY and SMNVEV (reference sequence). V lost 3 bases to trimming and J lost 2 bases; unmatched junction nucleotides: 3. This CDR3 spans 15 amino acids. CDR3 amino acids: CASSFIAGDTDTQYF. The CDR3 DNA follows: TGTGCCAGCAGTTTCATAGCGGGAGACACAGATACGCAGTATTTT.

The chain carries TRBV11-2 and TRBJ2-7; D ambiguous. CDR1 SGHAT and CDR2 FQNNGV come from the germline V gene. The CDR3 runs to 11 residues. The V and J ends lost 5 bases and 3 bases respectively, with 5 bases between them. The CDR3 loop reads CASSHNYEQYF. Here the CDR3 DNA reads TGTGCCAGCAGCCACAACTACGAGCAGTACTTC.

The chain combines TRBV18 with TRBJ1-2; perhaps TRBD1 as D (5 bases). Germline CDR1 reads KGHSH; CDR2 reads LQKENI. The CDR3 is made up of 14 amino acids. V was cut by 2 bases and J by 5 bases, with 12 bases left in between. DNA of the CDR3: TGTGCCAGCTCACCATTAACGGAGGGGTATGGCTACACCTTC. This codes for CASSPLTEGYGYTF.

The gene calls are TRBV14 and TRBJ2-7; 8 bases map to TRBD2. This CDR3 region has 15 residues. Germline lookup yields CDR1 SGHDN and CDR2 FVKESK. With 1 base clipped from V and 5 bases from J, the junction kept 7 bases outside the gene matches. The CDR3 protein is CASSQGIASGHEQYF. In DNA, the CDR3 is TGTGCCAGCAGCCAAGGTATCGCTAGCGGGCACGAGCAGTACTTC.

This rearrangement joins TRBV7-2 to TRBJ2-7, with D unresolved. Between the trimmed V and J ends, which lost 4 bases and 3 bases, there was a span of 10 bases. The CDR3 loop spans 13 amino acids. CDR1 SGHTA and CDR2 FQGNSA come from the germline V gene. The CDR3 DNA is TGTGCCAGCAGCTCGTACCTGGACTACGAGCAGTACTTC. This sequence encodes CASSSYLDYEQYF.

The chain uses TRBV9 and TRBJ2-4; D gene ambiguous. V lost 4 bases to trimming and J lost 0 bases, with 8 bases between them. The germline V gene encodes CDR1 SGDLS and CDR2 YYNGEE. This CDR3 comprises 14 residues. The CDR3 here is CASSPQLAKNIQYF. As DNA, the CDR3 is TGTGCCAGCAGCCCACAGTTAGCCAAAAACATTCAGTACTTC. The full variable domain, rest sourced from reference TRBV9 and TRBJ2-4, is DSGVTQTPKHLITATGQRVTLRCSPRSGDLSVYWYQQSLDQGLQFLIQYYNGEERAKGNILERFSAQQFPDLHSELNLSSLELGDSALYFCASSPQLAKNIQYFGAGTRLSVL.

This chain joins TRBV4-3 and TRBJ2-7; 8 bases line up with TRBD2. V gave up 2 bases and J gave up 5 bases; unmatched junction bases: 2. Germline V lookup: CDR1 LGHNA, CDR2 YSLEER. The CDR3 spans 13 residues. The CDR3 sequence: CASSQSGSDEQYF. The CDR3 coding sequence is TGCGCCAGCAGCCAAAGCGGGAGCGACGAGCAGTACTTC.

V usage is TRBV4-1 and J usage is TRBJ2-7; unclear D gene. Germline V gene data show CDR1 as MGHRA and CDR2 as YSYEKL. V lost 1 base and J lost 0, with 7 bases in between. CDR3 length: 14 residues. CDR3 sequence (DNA): TGCGCCAGCAGCCAAGGGGCGAGCTCCTACGAGCAGTACTTC. Translated, it gives CASSQGASSYEQYF.

In DNA, the CDR3 is TGTGCCAGCAGTTTATCTTTAGGGATCTCCTACGAGCAGTACTTC. It is translated as CASSLSLGISYEQYF. The chain couples TRBV27 to TRBJ2-7; D call uncertain. The germline V gene encodes CDR1 MNHEY and CDR2 SMNVEV (reference sequence). The germline V and J ends were trimmed by 0 bases and 0 bases, with 9 bases remaining between them. CDR3 length: 15 amino acids.

The chain carries TRBV28 and TRBJ2-7; D remains unclear. Germline loops: CDR1 MDHEN, CDR2 SYDVKM. The CDR3 extends over 11 amino acids. V lost 5 bases and J lost 4, with 6 bases in between. The CDR3 bases are TGTGCCAGCAGTACCCCTTACGAGCAGTACTTC. Residues: CASSTPYEQYF.

The chain joins TRBV11-2 to TRBJ2-3; 9 nucleotides agree with TRBD2. V was clipped by 2 bases and J by 1 base; unmatched bases: 7. The germline V gene encodes CDR1 SGHAT and CDR2 FQNNGV. The CDR3 is made up of 17 amino acids. CDR3 region: CASSLFGRGRGTDTQYF. CDR3 DNA sequence: TGTGCCAGCAGCTTATTTGGACGCGGGAGGGGCACAGATACGCAGTATTTT.

The rearrangement joins TRBV2 to TRBJ2-4, with TRBD1 matching 9 bases. The CDR3 is 17 amino acids. J was trimmed by 4 bases and V by 5 bases; bases with no gene match: 12. Germline V gene data show CDR1 as SNHLY and CDR2 as FYNNEI. The CDR3 sequence is CASSWFPGQGGKNIQYF. Here the CDR3 DNA reads TGTGCCAGCAGTTGGTTCCCGGGACAGGGTGGAAAAAACATTCAGTACTTC.

The chain carries TRBV5-6 and TRBJ1-2; D might be TRBD1 (5 bases). CDR3 length: 14 amino acids. The germline V and J ends were trimmed by 0 bases and 3 bases, with 9 bases remaining between them. Looked up from germline, CDR1 is SGHDT and CDR2 is YYEEEE. The CDR3 DNA is TGTGCCAGCAGCTTGGGGGACCTCGACTATGGCTACACCTTC. Its protein product is CASSLGDLDYGYTF.

The rearrangement uses TRBV7-9 and TRBJ2-3, with TRBD2 matching over 8 bases. The V gene's germline CDR1 is SEHNR and CDR2 FQNEAQ (reference sequence). CDR3 size: 16 residues. The junction had 11 bases not matched to a gene; V was cut back by 5 bases and J by 4 bases. CDR3 bases: TGTGCCAGCAGCGGCTGGATACGGGAGGGAGCAGATACGCAGTATTTT. Residues: CASSGWIREGADTQYF. The full variable domain, rest sourced from reference TRBV7-9 and TRBJ2-3, is DTGVSQNPRHKITKRGQNVTFRCDPISEHNRLYWYRQTLGQGPEFLTYFQNEAQLEKSRLLSDRFSAERPKGSFSTLEIQRTEQGDSAMYLCASSGWIREGADTQYFGPGTRLTVL.

This chain connects TRBV27 to TRBJ2-1, with D perhaps matching TRBD2 (7 bases). Trimming cost V 3 bases and J 0 bases, with 12 bases left between them. Germline CDR1 MNHEY, CDR2 SMNVEV (reference sequence). CDR3 size: 16 residues. The CDR3 DNA reads TGTGCCAGCAGTTTCGGGGGGCCACTCTCCTACAATGAGCAGTTCTTC. Translating it yields CASSFGGPLSYNEQFF.

This clone has just a few counts. This rearrangement joins TRBV18 to TRBJ2-7; 7 bases are shared with TRBD1. CDR1 is KGHSH, CDR2 LQKENI, per germline. V lost 6 bases and J lost 3; bases outside the gene matches: 5. This CDR3 is 13 amino acids long. CDR3 region: CASSLGQNYEQYF. For the CDR3, the DNA is TGTGCCAGCTCGCTGGGACAGAACTACGAGCAGTACTTC.

The gene calls are TRBV9 and TRBJ2-7; TRBD2 is a possible D gene (6 bases). V was cut by 3 bases and J by 2 bases, with 18 bases left in between. The germline CDR1 and CDR2 sequences are SGDLS and YYNGEE. The CDR3 is made up of 16 amino acids. The CDR3 bases are TGTGCCAGCAGCGACACCGGGACTCCTATTCCCTACGAGCAGTACTTC. Protein sequence: CASSDTGTPIPYEQYF.

The CDR3: CASRVAGTYNEQFF. Written as DNA, the CDR3 is TGTGCCAGCAGGGTAGCGGGGACCTACAATGAGCAGTTCTTC. The rearrangement links TRBV6-6 to TRBJ2-1, with 8 bases that match TRBD2. Germline lookup yields CDR1 MNHNY and CDR2 SVGAGI (reference sequence). Unmatched junction bases numbered 3, after V lost 6 bases and J lost 2 bases. The CDR3 consists of 14 residues.

This chain uses TRBV4-2 with TRBJ2-5; no firm D call. The J call may be incorrect, as the DNA end agrees better with TRBJ2-7. Germline V gives CDR1 LGHNA, CDR2 YNFKEQ. CDR3 length: 14 amino acids. CDR3 in DNA: TGTGCCAGCAGCCAACCTGACACCATCTACGAGCAGTACTTC. It translates to CASSQPDTIYEQYF.

The V call is TRBV7-9, the J call TRBJ2-5; the D gene could be TRBD1 or TRBD2 (6 bases each). Trimming cost V 5 bases and J 5 bases, with 9 bases left between them. Looked up from germline, CDR1 is SEHNR and CDR2 is FQNEAQ (reference sequence). This CDR3 comprises 12 residues. Written as DNA, the CDR3 is TGTGCCAGCAGCCGAGGGGGGGAGACCCAGTACTTC. This encodes CASSRGGETQYF.

The genes are TRBV29-1 and TRBJ1-2; 10 positions match TRBD1. Germline V gene data show CDR1 as SQVTM and CDR2 as ANQGSEA. Trimming removed 4 bases from V and 5 bases from J; junction bases left unmatched: 7. The CDR3 covers 14 residues. CDR3 sequence: CSVAGGQGEYGYTF. The CDR3 DNA is TGCAGCGTTGCCGGCGGACAGGGGGAGTATGGCTACACCTTC.

V is TRBV5-1 and J is TRBJ2-7, with 11 bases matching TRBD1. From germline, CDR1 is SGHRS and CDR2 YFSETQ. The CDR3 consists of 14 residues. With 4 bases clipped from V and 6 bases from J, the junction kept 6 bases outside the gene matches. CDR3 coding DNA: TGCGCCAGCAGCGAGGACAGGGGGCGTGTCGAGCAGTACTTC. Translation: CASSEDRGRVEQYF.

The chain joins TRBV14 to TRBJ1-1; D is uncertain. CDR1 is SGHDN and CDR2 is FVKESK in the germline V gene. Trimming left V 0 bases short and J 3 bases short, with 11 bases between. The CDR3 is made up of 15 amino acids. CDR3 sequence (DNA): TGTGCCAGCAGCCAAGAAGAGGTTTACTACACTGAAGCTTTCTTT. Its protein is CASSQEEVYYTEAFF.

This chain joins TRBV12-1 and TRBJ2-7. TRBV12-1 is marked as a pseudogene. The CDR3 totals 15 residues. CDR3 protein: CASSFRGRTDYEQYF. CDR3 DNA: TGTGCCAGCAGCTTTCGGGGGCGGACGGACTACGAGCAGTACTTC.

The chain is built from TRBV28 and TRBJ2-7; D is ambiguous. This CDR3 spans 17 amino acids. The V end was cut by 5 bases, the J end by 1 base, with 21 bases between. CDR1 and CDR2 from the germline V gene are MDHEN and SYDVKM. In DNA, the CDR3 is TGTGCCAGCAGTCCCTCTTTTAAGGCCTACCCGTCCTACGAGCAGTACTTC. Residues: CASSPSFKAYPSYEQYF. The whole variable domain, filled in from reference TRBV28 and TRBJ2-7, reads DVKVTQSSRYLVKRTGEKVFLECVQDMDHENMFWYRQDPGLGLRLIYFSYDVKMKEKGDIPEGYSVSREKKERFSLILESASTNQTSMYLCASSPSFKAYPSYEQYFGPGTRLTVT.

This chain joins TRBV2 and TRBJ2-1, with TRBD1 matching 9 bases. The CDR3 contains 12 residues. The junction had 3 bases not matched to a gene; V was cut back by 6 bases and J by 9 bases. Germline CDR1 and CDR2: SNHLY and FYNNEI. CDR3 residues: CASRDRGSEQFF. The CDR3 DNA is TGTGCCAGCAGGGACAGGGGTTCTGAGCAGTTCTTC. The variable domain in full, completed from reference TRBV2 and TRBJ2-1, reads EPEVTQTPSHQVTQMGQEVILRCVPISNHLYFYWYRQILGQKVEFLVSFYNNEISEKSEIFDDQFSVERPDGSNFTLKIRSTKLEDSAMYFCASRDRGSEQFFGPGTRLTVL.

The chain employs TRBV11-2 and TRBJ2-2; 10 bases align to TRBD1. V lost 5 bases and J lost 4; bases outside the gene matches: 1. Germline V CDR1 and CDR2: SGHAT, FQNNGV. The CDR3 length is 14 residues. CDR3 DNA sequence: TGTGCCAGCAGCCGGACAGGGGGCACCGGGGAGCTGTTTTTT. It yields the protein CASSRTGGTGELFF.

The J gene is TRBJ2-2, the V gene TRBV7-9; 7 bases are a match to TRBD1. This CDR3 contains 16 residues. With V trimmed by 2 bases and J by 7 bases, 10 bases remained unmatched. Germline lookup yields CDR1 SEHNR and CDR2 FQNEAQ (reference sequence). The DNA for the CDR3 is TGTGCCAGCAGCTTAAACTCACAGGGGAAGGGCGGGGAGCTGTTTTTT. Residues: CASSLNSQGKGGELFF.

This sequence joins TRBV10-3 and TRBJ1-5; 7 bases agree with TRBD1. Trimming cost V 11 bases and J 5 bases; bases outside gene matches: 9. Germline CDR1 ENHRY, CDR2 SYGVKD. The CDR3 consists of 13 residues. CDR3 protein: CAVGTAGDQPQHF. The CDR3 DNA follows: TGTGCCGTCGGGACAGCTGGGGATCAGCCCCAGCATTTT.

The chain combines TRBV5-4 with TRBJ2-7, with 8 bases lining up with TRBD2. The junction had 6 bases not matched to a gene; V was cut back by 0 bases and J by 1 base. The CDR3 is 16 residues long. Looked up from germline, CDR1 is SGHNT and CDR2 is YYREEE (reference sequence). CDR3: CASSLVEREMSYEQYF. The CDR3 bases are TGTGCCAGCAGCTTGGTTGAGCGGGAGATGTCCTACGAGCAGTACTTC.

The V call is TRBV5-4, the J call TRBJ1-2; tentative D call: TRBD1 (6 bases). The CDR3 runs to 16 residues. Germline CDR1 SGHNT, CDR2 YYREEE (reference sequence). Deletions cut 4 bases from V and 7 bases from J, with 23 bases between. The CDR3 is CASSPARASRGGGYTF. The DNA for the CDR3 is TGTGCCAGCAGCCCCGCGCGGGCCTCCCGAGGGGGTGGCTACACCTTC.